The present T cell receptor (beta chain) was sequenced within a study of blood T cell repertoires in COVID-19. Clones were sequenced by immunoSEQ multiplex PCR, and TCRdb holds only the in-frame ones, with some missing. This sample has about 29,000 clones, with about nine tenths found just once. Looked up from germline, CDR1 is SEHNR and CDR2 is FQNEAQ (reference sequence). The CDR3 has 17 amino acids. Trimming removed 3 bases from V and 6 bases from J; junction bases left unmatched: 15. Sample: peripheral blood. The TCR sequence derives from a human donor with active COVID-19. The donor label of this sample is uncertain. The rearrangement joins TRBV7-9 to TRBJ1-2; TRBD1 matches at 8 bases. The CDR3: CASSFGATGGYSNGYTF. Here the CDR3 DNA reads TGTGCCAGCAGCTTCGGGGCCACAGGGGGGTATTCTAATGGCTACACCTTC.